This TCR beta chain originates from a study of regulatory T cells in long-lasting Graves disease. Time point defined: newly diagnosed GD, antithyroid drugs for less than 3 months. There was RNA extracted from PBMCs, and the TCR library was made from it. This clonotype has only a few counts. Its antigen is not identified. Mismatch with germline at one junction end may stem from a read error. Looked up from germline, CDR1 is MNHEY and CDR2 is SMNVEV (reference sequence). The CDR3 spans 13 residues. Study-wide results and limits: Among persistent patients, a larger number of public clonotypes were shared (roughly 2,700) than among newly diagnosed patients (966).

According to the study, TCR beta libraries were built with iRepertoire HTBI primers and CDR3-region Arm-PCR. MiXCR, run by TCRdb on the multiplex PCR reads, gives a single entry per CDR3 protein. Among a few hundred thousand distinct CDR3 sequences listed, roughly 17% were seen once. This sample also appeared in a second study, on T cells in Graves' hyperthyroidism and ophthalmopathy. That work adds: Ophthalmopathy cases were set apart from stable hyperthyroidism by a 13 V-J model.

The input for sequencing was peripheral blood mononuclear cells (PBMCs), taken at new diagnosis, from a patient treated with antithyroid drugs. This sequence joins TRBV27 and TRBJ2-6; TRBD1 or TRBD2 may be the D gene (5 bases each). The sequence was collected from a man aged 40-55 years with Graves disease. CDR3 amino acids: CASSSRGVNVLTF. CDR3 nucleotides: TGTGCCAGCAGTTCCAGAGGGGTCAACGTCCTGACTTTC.